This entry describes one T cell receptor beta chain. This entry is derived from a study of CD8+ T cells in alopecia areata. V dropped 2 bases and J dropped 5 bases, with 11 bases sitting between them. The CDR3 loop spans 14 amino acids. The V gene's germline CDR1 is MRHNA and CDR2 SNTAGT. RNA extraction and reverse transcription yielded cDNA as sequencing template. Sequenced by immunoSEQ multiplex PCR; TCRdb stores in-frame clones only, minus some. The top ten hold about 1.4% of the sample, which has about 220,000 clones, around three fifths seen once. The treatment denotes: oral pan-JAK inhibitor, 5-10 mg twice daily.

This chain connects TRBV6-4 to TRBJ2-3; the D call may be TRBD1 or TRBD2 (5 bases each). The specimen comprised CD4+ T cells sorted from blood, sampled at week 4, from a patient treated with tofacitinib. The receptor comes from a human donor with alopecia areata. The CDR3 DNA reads TGTGCCAGCAGTGACCGAGGGACCCTAGATACGCAGTATTTT. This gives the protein CASSDRGTLDTQYF.